This T cell receptor beta chain was recovered during a study of T cell repertoires in cytomegalovirus infection. Study summary: In public TCR beta signatures, there were indications of both CMV infection and matching HLA type.

This clonotype appeared many times. Its target is unknown. This CDR3 is built from 14 residues. Trimming removed 8 bases at V and 1 base at J, with 13 bases between. From germline, CDR1 is SGHAT and CDR2 FQDESV (reference sequence). TCRdb passed the reads through MiXCR, listing each CDR3 protein once. The sample carries over 40,000 distinct CDR3 sequences, around 21% recorded once. Whole-study findings and limits: Using cumulative public TCR beta family frequency, the authors identified those who carried CMV together with the relevant HLA.

The sample here was CD8+ T cells from cultured PBMCs, taken from culture after CMV antigen stimulation. The origin of this receptor is a human donor in good health (CMV status not recorded). Some clones in this sample may be carry-over from other donors' samples. V gene TRBV11-1 combines with J gene TRBJ2-3, with D unresolved. CDR3 region: CASARLFGTDTQYF. In DNA, the CDR3 is TGTGCCAGCGCCCGGCTATTCGGCACAGATACGCAGTATTTT.